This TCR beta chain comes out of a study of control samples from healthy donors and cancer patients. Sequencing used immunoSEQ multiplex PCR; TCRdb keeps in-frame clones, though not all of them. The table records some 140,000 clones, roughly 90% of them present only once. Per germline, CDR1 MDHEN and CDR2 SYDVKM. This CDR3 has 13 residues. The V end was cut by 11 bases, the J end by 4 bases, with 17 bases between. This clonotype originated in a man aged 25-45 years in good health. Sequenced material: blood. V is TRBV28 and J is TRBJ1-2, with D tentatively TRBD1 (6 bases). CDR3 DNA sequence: TGTGCCGGGGGGGACAACACTTTCTATGGCTACACCTTC. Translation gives CAGGDNTFYGYTF.